The rows below give T cell receptor beta chains drawn from one sample of a study of blood T cell repertoires in COVID-19. Profiled with immunoSEQ multiplex PCR; TCRdb holds only in-frame clones, not every one. This sample has about 45,000 clones, with about nine tenths found just once. Sequencing used peripheral blood. The source is a human donor in a cohort sampled during active COVID-19. Both conserved end residues are trimmed from each CDR3. D genes are given only for firm matches. Where a row states a size, it is once, few, many or the class of an expanded clone; other rows omit it.

>TRBJ2-7|.|TRBV27|.
ASRSGGSPYEQY
>TRBJ2-7|.|TRBV11-2|TRBD1
ASSLQGVNGDEQY
>TRBJ1-1|few|TRBV28|TRBD1
ASSLFRGGGNTEAF
>TRBJ2-5|.|TRBV7-9|TRBD2
ASSFRSGGDQETQY
>TRBJ1-1|.|TRBV5-6|TRBD1
ASSQGTGNTEAF
>TRBJ2-1|once|TRBV3-1/TRBV3-2|.
ASSHALRGGPYNEQF
>TRBJ1-5|.|TRBV11-2|TRBD1
ASSLDRSWAGGGQPQH
>TRBJ2-7|.|TRBV7-9|.
ASSRPGNNEQY
>TRBJ1-4|once|TRBV7-8|TRBD1
ASSTGAGEKLF
>TRBJ1-5|.|TRBV19|.
ASNTGNQPQH
>TRBJ2-6|.|TRBV7-6|TRBD2
ASSLVGGGGSGANVLT
>TRBJ1-1|.|TRBV4-1|.
ASSPGARMNTEAF